This TCR beta chain emerged from a study of blood T cell repertoires in COVID-19. Overall study context: Acute-phase and convalescent COVID-19 samples originated in the United States, Italy and Spain. From T cells, B-cell-depleted T cells, or PBMCs came the material, which was cDNA or gDNA.

This CDR3 comprises 14 residues. The germline gives CDR1 LNHNV, CDR2 YYDKDF (reference sequence). Trimming shortened V by 0 bases and J by 7 bases, and 10 bases separated the two germline ends. Seattle cases were enrolled at active infection and followed longitudinally. Authors' analysis steps: Amplification of reference gene primers provided the estimated nucleated cell counts. The protocol was immunoSEQ multiplex PCR, while the TCRdb copy is restricted to in-frame clones and leaves out a portion. V and J calls plus clone size are reproduced from that table; the DNA served to infer D and trimming. The sample consists of 220,000 or so clones, around 83% of them appearing once.

The genes are TRBV15 and TRBJ2-1; tentatively, D is TRBD2 (6 bases). The material sequenced was peripheral blood. The origin of this receptor is a woman aged 45-65 years with COVID-19, enrolled during active disease. The CDR3 bases are TGTGCCACCAGCAGAGATGGAGGGAAGAATGAGCAGTTCTTC. Its translation: CATSRDGGKNEQFF.